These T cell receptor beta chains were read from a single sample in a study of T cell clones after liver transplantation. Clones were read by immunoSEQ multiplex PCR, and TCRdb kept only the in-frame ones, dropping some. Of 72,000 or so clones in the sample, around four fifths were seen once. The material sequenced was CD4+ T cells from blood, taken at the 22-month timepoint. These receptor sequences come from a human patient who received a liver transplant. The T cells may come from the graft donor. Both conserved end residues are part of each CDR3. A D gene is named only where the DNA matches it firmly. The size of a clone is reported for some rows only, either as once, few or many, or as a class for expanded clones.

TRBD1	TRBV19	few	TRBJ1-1	TGTGCCAGTAGTCCCGGACAGGAGAGCGCTGAAGCTTTCTTT	CASSPGQESAEAFF
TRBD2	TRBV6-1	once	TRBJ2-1	TGTGCCAGCAGTGAAACTGGGCTAGCGGGAAGCCGACAGTTCTTC	CASSETGLAGSRQFF
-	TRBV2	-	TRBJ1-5	TGTGCCAGCAGTGAACTACGGGGCGGGCAGCCCCAGCATTTT	CASSELRGGQPQHF
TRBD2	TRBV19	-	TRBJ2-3	TGTGCCAGTAGTCCATCCCGGACTAGCGTTACGCAGTATTTT	CASSPSRTSVTQYF
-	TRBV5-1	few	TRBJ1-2	TGCGCCAGCAGCTTCTCTGGACAGAGAGCCTCTAACTATGGCTACACCTTC	CASSFSGQRASNYGYTF
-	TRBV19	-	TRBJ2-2	TGTGCCAGTAGTACACAGACCGATCCCGCAAACACCGGGGAGCTGTTTTTT	CASSTQTDPANTGELFF
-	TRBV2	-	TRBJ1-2	TGTGCCAGCAGGGAACGTAGGCAGAACTATGGCTACACCTTC	CASRERRQNYGYTF
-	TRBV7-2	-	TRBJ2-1	TGTGCCAGCAGCTTGGGTCGTGGGAGAGCCTACAATGAGCAGTTCTTC	CASSLGRGRAYNEQFF
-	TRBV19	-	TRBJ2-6	TGTGCCAGTAGTACTCAGGGTTCGGGGGCCAACGTCCTGACTTTC	CASSTQGSGANVLTF
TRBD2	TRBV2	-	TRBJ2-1	TGTGCCAGCAGTGCAGCGGGGTTACTCTACAATGAGCAGTTCTTC	CASSAAGLLYNEQFF
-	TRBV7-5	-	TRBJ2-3	TGTGTCAGAAGCGGGCTCGGTGGCACAGATACGCAGTATTTT	CVRSGLGGTDTQYF
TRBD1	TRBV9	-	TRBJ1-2	TGTGCCAGCAGCGTAGTCGGGACAGAAGGATATGGCTACACCTTC	CASSVVGTEGYGYTF
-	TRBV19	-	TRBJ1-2	TGTGCCAGTAGTACCTGGACCACCTCTGAGAGCTATGGCTACACCTTC	CASSTWTTSESYGYTF
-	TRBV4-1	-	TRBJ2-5	TGCGCCAGCAGCCAAGGGAACCGGGAGACCCAGTACTTC	CASSQGNRETQYF
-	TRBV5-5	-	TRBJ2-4	TGTGCCAGCAGCTCTGGGAACATTCAGTACTTC	CASSSGNIQYF
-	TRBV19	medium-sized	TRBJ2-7	TGTGCCAGTAGTCCCCGAAGGGAGGCAGGGGAGCAGTACTTC	CASSPRREAGEQYF
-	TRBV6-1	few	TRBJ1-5	TGTGCCAGCAGTGAAGCTGTGCGGAATAGCAATCAGCCCCAGCATTTT	CASSEAVRNSNQPQHF
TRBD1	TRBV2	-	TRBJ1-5	TGTGCCAGCAGTGGACAGGGTGGGGACACGGTGCGAACTTCTGATTTGGGCAATCAGCCCCAGCATTTT	CASSGQGGDTVRTSDLGNQPQHF
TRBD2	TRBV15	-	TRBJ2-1	TGTGCCACCAGCAGAAATCCGGGACTAGCTTACAATGAGCAGTTCTTC	CATSRNPGLAYNEQFF
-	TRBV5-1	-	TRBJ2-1	TGCGCCAGCAGCTTGGAAAGCTCCTACAATGAGCAGTTCTTC	CASSLESSYNEQFF
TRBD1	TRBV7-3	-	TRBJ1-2	TGTGCCAGCAGCTTAACCGACAGGGCCTATGGCTACACCTTC	CASSLTDRAYGYTF
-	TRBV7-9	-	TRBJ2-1	TGTGCCAGCAGTCCAGGACTACCGGGTATGCATGAGCAGTTCTTC	CASSPGLPGMHEQFF
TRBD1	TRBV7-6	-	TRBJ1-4	TGTGCCAGCAGCCCGCCAGGGGGAAACGAAAAACTGTTTTTT	CASSPPGGNEKLFF
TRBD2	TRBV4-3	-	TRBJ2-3	TGCGCCAGCAGCCAAGCGGGGGGTTCAGATACGCAGTATTTT	CASSQAGGSDTQYF
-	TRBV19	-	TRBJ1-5	TGTGCCAGTAGTATTAAAGGGGCCGGTCAGCCCCAGCATTTT	CASSIKGAGQPQHF
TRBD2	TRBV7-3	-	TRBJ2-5	TGTGCCAGCAGCTTTTCGACTAGCGGGAGAGAGACCCAGTACTTC	CASSFSTSGRETQYF
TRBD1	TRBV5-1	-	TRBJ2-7	TGCGCCAGCAGCTTGGGGGGACAGGCCTATTACGAGCAGTACTTC	CASSLGGQAYYEQYF
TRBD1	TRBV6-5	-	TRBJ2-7	TGTGCCAGCAGTTACGCCCAGGGACAGGGGGCTTACGAGCAGTACTTC	CASSYAQGQGAYEQYF
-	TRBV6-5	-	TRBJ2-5	TGTGCCAGCAGTTACTCGCCAAAAGAGACCCAGTACTTC	CASSYSPKETQYF
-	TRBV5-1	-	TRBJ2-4	TGCGCCAGCAGCTTGGAGGGGGCAGGGAGGGACATTCAGTACTTC	CASSLEGAGRDIQYF
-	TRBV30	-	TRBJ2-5	TGTGCCTCCCGCCTTATGCGAGGGCTCGAGGAGACCCAGTACTTC	CASRLMRGLEETQYF